These T cell receptor beta chains were read from a single sample in a study of OX40 agonist ivuxolimab in advanced cancers. TCRdb's table, derived via immunoSEQ multiplex PCR, lists solely in-frame clones and lacks some. Of 30,000 to 35,000 clones listed, 70% to 80% are singletons. The sample in question was CD4+ or CD8+ T cells sorted from blood, obtained in a trial of the OX40 agonist ivuxolimab. Receptors were obtained from an adult with an advanced solid tumor such as melanoma, head and neck, liver or kidney cancer. Both conserved end residues are part of each CDR3. D genes are given only for firm matches. Where a row states a size, it is once, few, many or the class of an expanded clone; other rows omit it.

v_gene	j_gene	d_gene	abundance	CDR3aa	CDR3nt
TRBV11-3	TRBJ2-5	-	-	CASSLGGNDQETQYF	TGTGCCAGCAGCTTAGGTGGCAATGATCAAGAGACCCAGTACTTC
TRBV5-6	TRBJ2-7	TRBD1	few	CASSLVGTGSYEQYF	TGTGCCAGCAGCTTGGTCGGGACAGGGTCCTACGAGCAGTACTTC
TRBV10-1	TRBJ1-1	-	-	CASSGTVNTEAFF	TGCGCCAGCAGTGGGACAGTGAACACTGAAGCTTTCTTT
TRBV5-1	TRBJ1-4	-	-	CASSLSGDNEKLFF	TGCGCCAGCAGCTTGTCAGGGGATAATGAAAAACTGTTTTTT
TRBV5-1	TRBJ1-2	-	-	CASSPEAGRYGYTF	TGCGCCAGCAGCCCGGAGGCAGGGCGGTATGGCTACACCTTC
TRBV30	TRBJ2-1	-	-	CAWSVLYNEQFF	TGTGCCTGGAGTGTACTATACAATGAGCAGTTCTTC
TRBV30	TRBJ1-4	TRBD1	-	CAWSVPPDRAGDEKLFF	TGTGCCTGGAGTGTACCTCCCGACAGGGCCGGGGATGAAAAACTGTTTTTT
TRBV28	TRBJ1-3	TRBD1	-	CASRTGASGNTIYF	TGTGCCAGCAGAACAGGGGCCTCTGGAAACACCATATATTTT
TRBV6-5	TRBJ1-4	-	few	CASSYSGGGEKLFF	TGTGCCAGCAGTTACTCGGGTGGAGGTGAAAAACTGTTTTTT
TRBV10-1	TRBJ2-6	TRBD1	-	CASSDSRQGLTGANVLTF	TGCGCCAGCAGTGATTCGAGACAGGGTTTAACTGGGGCCAACGTCCTGACTTTC
TRBV18	TRBJ1-6	-	once	CASSPLGGNNSPLHF	TGTGCCAGCTCACCGCTGGGTGGGAATAATTCACCCCTCCACTTT
TRBV6-1	TRBJ1-4	TRBD1	-	CASSEVWDRVFSDEKLFF	TGTGCCAGCAGTGAAGTGTGGGACAGGGTATTTTCGGACGAAAAACTGTTTTTT
TRBV7-2	TRBJ2-7	TRBD1	-	CASSLVWGQGYEQYF	TGTGCCAGCAGCTTAGTATGGGGACAGGGCTACGAGCAGTACTTC
TRBV7-8	TRBJ1-5	-	-	CASSLGEKNQPQHF	TGTGCCAGCAGCTTAGGGGAGAAAAATCAGCCCCAGCATTTT